The 28 T cell receptor beta chains given below trace back to one sample, sequenced in a study of immune evolution from preneoplasia to lung adenocarcinoma. Profiling relied on immunoSEQ multiplex PCR, and the TCRdb table lists in-frame clones only, not all of them. The repertoire consists of a few thousand clones, with 75% to 85% occurring once and the leading ten covering 25% to 35%. The source material was FFPE invasive lung adenocarcinoma tissue. All receptors come from a person aged 35 to 65 with lung adenocarcinoma. Some clones in this sample may be carry-over from other donors' samples.

This clone is deemed large. The chain recombines TRBV9 with TRBJ2-7; possibly TRBD2 for D (6 bases). Trimming cost V 3 bases and J 7 bases, with 17 bases left between them. This CDR3 region has 14 residues. Germline V lookup: CDR1 SGDLS, CDR2 YYNGEE. This CDR3 is CASSEGTQAGEQYF. The CDR3 DNA reads TGTGCCAGCAGCGAGGGTACCCAGGCGGGAGAGCAGTACTTC.

This clone has only a few counts. This rearrangement joins TRBV18 to TRBJ1-2; TRBD1 matches at 7 bases. The germline CDR1 and CDR2 sequences are KGHSH and LQKENI. This CDR3 comprises 16 residues. V was pared by 1 base and J by 7 bases, with 12 bases of the junction left unmatched. CDR3 nucleotides: TGTGCCAGCTCACCACGCGCCCAGGGGGACGACTCTGGCTACACCTTC. It translates to CASSPRAQGDDSGYTF.

This chain connects TRBV4-1 to TRBJ2-1, with 7 bases matching TRBD1. With V trimmed by 3 bases and J by 2 bases, 7 bases remained unmatched. The CDR3 has 16 residues. Germline CDR1 is MGHRA and CDR2 is YSYEKL. The CDR3 reads CASSQAPGGTYNEQFF. CDR3 nucleotides: TGCGCCAGCAGCCAGGCCCCAGGGGGAACCTACAATGAGCAGTTCTTC.

This chain uses TRBV6-5 with TRBJ2-1; D is uncertain. V was trimmed by 2 bases and J by 9 bases, leaving 14 bases between them. Germline CDR1 and CDR2: MNHEY and SVGAGI. The CDR3 consists of 14 residues. In DNA form, the CDR3 reads TGTGCCAGCAGTTACGGGGAATGGTCAGGTGAGCAGTTCTTC. Translated, it gives CASSYGEWSGEQFF.

This clone has only a few counts. This chain joins TRBV5-6 and TRBJ1-6; 9 bases line up with TRBD1. Trimming took 4 bases from V and 7 from J; bases not matched to a gene: 3. Germline V lookup: CDR1 SGHDT, CDR2 YYEEEE. The CDR3 sequence is 14 residues long. CDR3 sequence: CASSPGQGNSPLHF. Here the CDR3 DNA reads TGTGCCAGCAGCCCCGGACAGGGGAATTCACCCCTCCACTTT.

The J gene is TRBJ1-5, the V gene TRBV19; D ambiguous. The length of the CDR3 is 15 residues. V was trimmed by 3 bases and J by 5 bases, leaving 14 bases between them. Germline CDR1 and CDR2: LNHDA and SQIVND (reference sequence). The CDR3 nucleotides are TGTGCCAGTAGTATCGCCGACACCCCATATCAGCCCCAGCATTTT. Encoded protein: CASSIADTPYQPQHF.

The chain is built from TRBV19 and TRBJ2-7; D remains ambiguous. Trimming pared 5 bases from V and 6 bases from J, leaving 14 bases between. Per the germline V gene, CDR1 is LNHDA and CDR2 is SQIVND (reference sequence). This CDR3 contains 13 residues. The CDR3, as DNA: TGTGCCAGTAGTCAGAAGTTGGGCAGCGAGCAGTACTTC. This translates into CASSQKLGSEQYF.

The chain is built from TRBV5-1 and TRBJ2-7; D might be TRBD1 (6 bases). Germline CDR1 SGHRS, CDR2 YFSETQ. The CDR3 covers 15 residues. The V end was cut by 4 bases, the J end by 2 bases, with 16 bases between. The CDR3 nucleotides read TGCGCCAGCAGCAAGGCCGGGACAAACGCCTACGAGCAGTACTTC. Amino acids: CASSKAGTNAYEQYF.

The chain uses TRBV30 and TRBJ2-1; 9 positions agree with TRBD1. The CDR3 runs 14 residues. The ends lost 0 bases at V and 7 bases at J; junction bases unmatched: 4. The V gene's germline CDR1 is GTSNPN and CDR2 SVGIG (reference sequence). The CDR3 DNA sequence: TGTGCCTGGAGTGTACTCGGGACAGGGAATGAGCAGTTCTTC. It yields the protein CAWSVLGTGNEQFF.

The rearrangement links TRBV7-8 to TRBJ1-2; perhaps TRBD1 as D (5 bases). The CDR3 covers 14 residues. Germline V gene data show CDR1 as SGHVS and CDR2 as FQNEAQ. Between the trimmed V and J ends, which lost 5 bases and 2 bases, there was a span of 12 bases. CDR3: CASSQLTANYGYTF. The CDR3, as DNA: TGTGCCAGCAGCCAATTGACAGCGAACTATGGCTACACCTTC.

The CDR3 reads CASSPGTSEGEQFF. CDR3 coding DNA: TGTGCCAGCAGCCCCGGGACTAGCGAGGGTGAGCAGTTCTTC. This rearrangement joins TRBV7-2 to TRBJ2-1; 10 bases are a match to TRBD2. Looked up from germline, CDR1 is SGHTA and CDR2 is FQGNSA. The junction had 7 bases not matched to a gene; V was cut back by 5 bases and J by 9 bases. The CDR3 runs to 14 residues.

The count of this clone is one. This sequence joins TRBV23-1 and TRBJ2-7; 7 bases are shared with TRBD1. TRBV23-1 belongs to the ORF category, with a function that is uncertain. Trimming cost V 3 bases and J 2 bases; bases outside gene matches: 7. This CDR3 has 15 amino acids. The CDR3 spells CASSQHRGEPYEQYF. CDR3 nucleotide sequence: TGCGCCAGCAGTCAGCACAGGGGAGAACCCTACGAGCAGTACTTC.

CDR3 loop: CASSLGQVVWNTGELFF. The CDR3 nucleotides are TGCGCCAGCAGCTTAGGACAGGTCGTTTGGAACACCGGGGAGCTGTTTTTT. The rearrangement uses TRBV5-1 and TRBJ2-2, with 7 bases fitting TRBD1. This CDR3 spans 17 amino acids. Germline V gene data show CDR1 as SGHRS and CDR2 as YFSETQ. V trimming: 2 bases; J trimming: 1 base; junction bases outside the gene matches: 8.

V gene TRBV28 combines with J gene TRBJ1-2, with 12 nucleotides matching TRBD1. Germline-derived CDR1 and CDR2 are MDHEN and SYDVKM. The CDR3 length is 18 residues. Germline trimming cut 5 bases from V and 4 bases from J; bases unmatched to any gene: 14. CDR3 sequence: CASSPSGTGGSRGYGYTF. The CDR3 DNA is TGTGCCAGCAGTCCTTCCGGGACAGGGGGCTCCAGGGGCTATGGCTACACCTTC.

The V gene is TRBV18, the J gene TRBJ1-5; D is perhaps TRBD1 (5 bases). Germline values: CDR1 KGHSH, CDR2 LQKENI. Trimming took off 1 base at V and 5 bases at J, with 9 bases between the two ends. This CDR3 comprises 14 residues. CDR3 in DNA: TGTGCCAGCTCACCACGAAGGGGTGATCAGCCCCAGCATTTT. This encodes CASSPRRGDQPQHF.

The V call is TRBV5-8, the J call TRBJ2-7; either TRBD1 or TRBD2 may supply D (6 bases each). The V and J ends lost 4 bases and 4 bases respectively, with 18 bases between them. There are 15 residues in the CDR3. Germline V gene lookup returns CDR1 SGHTS and CDR2 YDEGEE. The CDR3 coding sequence is TGTGCCAGCAGCGGGGGTAGCGGAGGGGGTTACGAGCAGTACTTC. Its protein is CASSGGSGGGYEQYF. Based on the CDR3 plus reference TRBV5-8 and TRBJ2-7, the full variable domain is EAGVTQSPTHLIKTRGQQATLRCSPISGHTSVYWYQQALGLGLQFLLWYDEGEERNRGNFPPRFSGRQFPNYSSELNVNALELEDSALYLCASSGGSGGGYEQYFGPGTRLTVT.

The chain employs TRBV28 and TRBJ1-1; no definite D call. The CDR3 extends over 14 amino acids. CDR1 and CDR2 (germline): MDHEN, SYDVKM. V was trimmed by 10 bases and J by 1 base, leaving 16 bases between them. CDR3 amino acids: CATSAPGANTEAFF. As DNA, the CDR3 is TGTGCCACTTCCGCCCCAGGTGCGAACACTGAAGCTTTCTTT.

V is TRBV10-1 and J is TRBJ2-4; D is undetermined. There are 13 residues in the CDR3. Trimming removed 0 bases at V and 7 bases at J, with 7 bases between. Germline V gene data show CDR1 as WNHNN and CDR2 as SYGVQD (reference sequence). CDR3 sequence (DNA): TGCGCCAGCAGTGAGTCGAACAAGAACATTCAGTACTTC. Its translation: CASSESNKNIQYF.

This clone was found once. The chain employs TRBV9 and TRBJ1-5; D is undetermined. V was trimmed by 0 bases and J by 1 base, leaving 8 bases between them. The germline V gene has CDR1 SGDLS and CDR2 YYNGEE. The CDR3 extends over 15 amino acids. CDR3 sequence reads: CASSVGSESNQPQHF. The CDR3 bases are TGTGCCAGCAGCGTAGGGTCGGAGAGCAATCAGCCCCAGCATTTT.

The chain combines TRBV5-1 with TRBJ2-2, with D possibly matching TRBD1 (6 bases). Trimming removed 2 bases from V and 0 bases from J, with 8 bases in between. Germline V gene lookup returns CDR1 SGHRS and CDR2 YFSETQ. CDR3 size: 15 residues. CDR3 sequence reads: CASSLQGPNTGELFF. The CDR3 nucleotides read TGCGCCAGCAGCTTACAGGGCCCGAACACCGGGGAGCTGTTTTTT.

The chain has TRBV19 and TRBJ1-1; D unclear. Trimming removed 6 bases from V and 5 bases from J, with 16 bases in between. The CDR3 has 14 amino acids. In germline, CDR1 is LNHDA, CDR2 SQIVND (reference sequence). The CDR3 loop is CASRGNPVVTEAFF. CDR3 DNA sequence: TGTGCCAGTAGGGGAAACCCGGTTGTGACTGAAGCTTTCTTT.

This chain uses TRBV5-1 with TRBJ1-1; 10 nucleotides align to TRBD1. V shed 4 bases, J shed 0 bases, and the junction held 12 bases outside the gene matches. This CDR3 has 18 amino acids. The germline V gene has CDR1 SGHRS and CDR2 YFSETQ. The CDR3 region has the DNA TGCGCCAGCAGCCGACAACGTGGACAGGGGGTTTTGAACACTGAAGCTTTCTTT. Protein product: CASSRQRGQGVLNTEAFF.

This clone was seen just once. As DNA, the CDR3 is TGCGCCAGCAGCTTAGGGGCTAACTATGGCTACACCTTC. Its translation: CASSLGANYGYTF. The gene calls are TRBV5-1 and TRBJ1-2, with D maybe TRBD1 (5 bases). Trimming removed 2 bases at V and 0 bases at J, with 5 bases between. The CDR3 covers 13 residues. CDR1 and CDR2 (germline): SGHRS, YFSETQ.

The count of this clone is one. The chain employs TRBV7-9 and TRBJ1-1, with D possibly being TRBD1 (6 bases). V lost 7 bases, J lost 5 bases, and 11 bases lay in between. Looked up from germline, CDR1 is SEHNR and CDR2 is FQNEAQ (reference sequence). The CDR3 runs to 12 residues. This CDR3 is CASKGGWTEAFF. DNA of the CDR3: TGTGCCAGCAAGGGGGGGTGGACTGAAGCTTTCTTT.

The rearrangement uses TRBV6-1 and TRBJ2-1; no clear D gene. Germline CDR1 is MNHNS and CDR2 is SASEGT. CDR3 length equals 16 residues. Trimming shortened V by 3 bases and J by 1 base, and 13 bases separated the two germline ends. The CDR3 nucleotides are TGTGCCAGCAGTGATATACAGAGCCGGTCCTACAATGAGCAGTTCTTC. Translating gives CASSDIQSRSYNEQFF.

This clone was counted once. This sequence joins TRBV7-9 and TRBJ1-3, with 10 positions matching TRBD1. Unmatched junction bases numbered 4, after V lost 6 bases and J lost 2 bases. The germline V gene has CDR1 SEHNR and CDR2 FQNEAQ (reference sequence). This CDR3 is built from 15 residues. The CDR3 sequence is CASSRQGAAGNTIYF. In DNA, the CDR3 is TGTGCCAGCAGTCGACAGGGGGCGGCTGGAAACACCATATATTTT.

V usage is TRBV6-6 and J usage is TRBJ1-5; 7 positions match TRBD1. V lost 6 bases, J lost 1 base, and 6 bases stayed unmatched. CDR1 is MNHNY, CDR2 SVGAGI, per germline (reference sequence). The CDR3 length is 15 residues. The CDR3 loop is CASRGLQGSNQPQHF. DNA for the CDR3: TGTGCCAGCAGGGGACTACAGGGGAGCAATCAGCCCCAGCATTTT.

V gene TRBV14 combines with J gene TRBJ2-5; D call uncertain. V lost 4 bases and J 1 base, leaving 19 bases between the germline ends. This CDR3 region has 17 residues. Germline-derived CDR1 and CDR2 are SGHDN and FVKESK. The CDR3 region is CASSLKLGIIGQETQYF. The CDR3 coding sequence is TGTGCCAGCAGCCTAAAGCTAGGAATTATAGGCCAAGAGACCCAGTACTTC.